This T cell receptor beta chain comes out of a study of early stage breast cancer tumors. Study overall: About 70% of the 16 invasive tumors were ER+, PR+ and HER2-. Overall study results and limits: Compared with adjacent normal breast tissue, tumors showed 2.5 to 3-fold greater T cell density and higher clonality.

Germline CDR1 and CDR2: SGHVS and FQNEAQ. This CDR3 is built from 15 residues. With 1 base clipped from V and 4 bases from J, the junction kept 2 bases outside the gene matches. Worth noting for this clone: Its antigen remains unknown.

Repertoires were generated with immunoSEQ multiplex PCR, while TCRdb's copy carries only in-frame clones and drops some. Of about 48,000 clones in the sample, about 80% were seen once. Sequences were obtained from blood. The clonotype originates from a person in their fifties or sixties with breast cancer. The rearrangement uses TRBV7-8 and TRBJ2-1; 9 bases match TRBD2. The CDR3 DNA sequence: TGTGCCAGCAGCTTAGGCAGCGGGAGGTACAATGAGCAGTTCTTC. Protein: CASSLGSGRYNEQFF.